The clone carrying this TCR beta chain was picked up many times. This sample is part of a study of breast tumors, draining lymph nodes, adjacent tissues. The germline V gene encodes CDR1 MNHNS and CDR2 SASEGT. The CDR3 consists of 13 residues. The trim removed 6 bases at V and 5 bases at J, leaving 6 bases unmatched. Each CDR3 protein is one row after TCRdb ran MiXCR on the multiplex PCR reads. The sample lists nearly 200,000 distinct CDR3 sequences; 31% were seen once. Breast cancer patients provided tissue from their axillary draining lymph nodes. The gene calls are TRBV6-1 and TRBJ1-2, with TRBD1 identical over 7 bases. The sequence derives from a female donor with breast cancer. Some clones in this sample may be carry-over from other donors' samples. Input material: axillary lymph node tissue. The CDR3 here is CASSPGTEYGYTF. The CDR3 DNA follows: TGTGCCAGCAGCCCCGGGACAGAGTATGGCTACACCTTC.